This passage covers 15 T cell receptor beta chains from one sample sequenced in a study of T cell repertoires in cytomegalovirus infection. TCRdb re-derived calls from the reads in MiXCR, one entry per CDR3 protein. The sample has fewer than 350,000 distinct CDR3 sequences; over 7.5% are singletons. Sequencing was performed on PBMCs. The origin of the receptors is a human donor in good health (CMV status not recorded). Some clones in this sample may be carry-over from other donors' samples.

This sequence joins TRBV20-1 and TRBJ1-1; D is possibly TRBD1 (6 bases). Trimming removed 3 bases from V and 5 bases from J, with 19 bases in between. Germline V lookup: CDR1 DFQATT, CDR2 SNEGSKA (reference sequence). The CDR3 runs to 15 residues. The chain's CDR3 is CSARDYRVRGTEAFF. The CDR3 nucleotides read TGCAGTGCTAGGGATTACAGGGTTAGGGGGACTGAAGCTTTCTTT.

Many counts were recorded for this clonotype. The chain combines TRBV7-8 with TRBJ2-2, with TRBD2 as a possible D gene (5 bases). V lost 5 bases and J lost 5, with 12 bases in between. The germline CDR1 and CDR2 sequences are SGHVS and FQNEAQ. This CDR3 is 14 amino acids long. Here the CDR3 DNA reads TGTGCCAGCAGCGAAGGACTTAAAACCGGGGAGCTGTTTTTT. Amino acid sequence: CASSEGLKTGELFF. Full variable domain (outside the CDR3, taken from reference TRBV7-8 and TRBJ2-2): GAGVSQSPRYKVAKRGQDVALRCDPISGHVSLFWYQQALGQGPEFLTYFQNEAQLDKSGLPSDRFFAERPEGSVSTLKIQRTQQEDSAVYLCASSEGLKTGELFFGEGSRLTVL.

Only a few counts were recorded for this clonotype. The V and J genes are TRBV19 and TRBJ1-5, with 7 bases matching TRBD1. CDR1 LNHDA and CDR2 SQIVND come from the germline V gene (reference sequence). The V gene end was trimmed by 7 bases and the J gene end by 6 bases; junction bases not matched to a gene: 6. There are 13 residues in the CDR3. DNA for the CDR3: TGTGCCAGTACTGGAGGGGGCGGTCAGCCCCAGCATTTT. This encodes CASTGGGGQPQHF. The entire variable domain, with the rest obtained from reference TRBV19 and TRBJ1-5, is as follows: DGGITQSPKYLFRKEGQNVTLSCEQNLNHDAMYWYRQDPGQGLRLIYYSQIVNDFQKGDIAEGYSVSREKKESFPLTVTSAQKNPTAFYLCASTGGGGQPQHFGDGTRLSIL.

This clonotype was detected only a few times. V is TRBV7-2 and J is TRBJ1-3; D gene uncertain. The CDR3 contains 15 residues. CDR1 and CDR2 from the germline V gene are SGHTA and FQGNSA. Deletions cut 1 base from V and 0 bases from J, with 7 bases between. CDR3: CASSLVSGSGNTIYF. DNA for the CDR3: TGTGCCAGCAGCTTAGTTTCCGGCTCTGGAAACACCATATATTTT. Full variable domain (outside the CDR3, taken from reference TRBV7-2 and TRBJ1-3): GAGVSQSPSNKVTEKGKDVELRCDPISGHTALYWYRQSLGQGLEFLIYFQGNSAPDKSGLPSDRFSAERTGGSVSTLTIQRTQQEDSAVYLCASSLVSGSGNTIYFGEGSWLTVV.

At least ten counts were recorded for this clonotype. This rearrangement joins TRBV12-3 or TRBV12-4 to TRBJ2-4, with 9 bases matching TRBD1. Trimming removed 0 bases from V and 1 base from J; junction bases left unmatched: 16. CDR3 length: 21 amino acids. CDR3 region: CASSLARPGQGMMYAKNIQYF. CDR3 coding DNA: TGTGCCAGCAGTTTAGCCCGACCGGGACAGGGAATGATGTACGCCAAAAACATTCAGTACTTC.

This clonotype occurred many times. The rearrangement joins TRBV4-2 to TRBJ2-4; 10 nucleotides match TRBD2. From germline, CDR1 is LGHNA and CDR2 YNFKEQ. The CDR3 consists of 15 residues. The V gene end was trimmed by 4 bases and the J gene end by 8 bases; junction bases not matched to a gene: 8. The CDR3 bases are TGTGCCAGCAGCCCCCTTAGCGGGAGGCTGGACATTCAGTACTTC. It codes for CASSPLSGRLDIQYF.

This clonotype has just a few counts. This chain connects TRBV5-6 to TRBJ2-3; 14 bases are a match to TRBD2. V lost 2 bases and J lost 0; bases outside the gene matches: 5. Germline values: CDR1 SGHDT, CDR2 YYEEEE. The CDR3 loop spans 18 amino acids. The CDR3 is CASSFGTSGSPSTDTQYF. The CDR3 DNA is TGTGCCAGCAGCTTCGGGACTAGCGGGAGCCCTAGCACAGATACGCAGTATTTT.

The gene calls are TRBV7-4 and TRBJ1-2; D call uncertain. The germline V and J ends were trimmed by 1 base and 8 bases, with 8 bases remaining between them. The CDR3 extends over 12 amino acids. Germline lookup yields CDR1 SGHVT and CDR2 SQSDAQ. This CDR3 is CASSLDGGGYTF. The CDR3, as DNA: TGTGCCAGCAGCTTAGATGGCGGCGGCTACACCTTC.

In its sample, this clonotype was seen many times. V gene TRBV4-3 combines with J gene TRBJ1-2; perhaps TRBD1 as D (6 bases). V was trimmed by 1 base and J by 2 bases, leaving 11 bases between them. This CDR3 region has 15 residues. Germline V gives CDR1 LGHNA, CDR2 YSLEER. This CDR3 reads CASSQAGEGNYGYTF. The CDR3 nucleotides read TGCGCCAGCAGCCAAGCAGGGGAGGGGAACTATGGCTACACCTTC.

This sequence joins TRBV7-3 and TRBJ2-5; 7 nucleotides line up with TRBD1. Germline CDR1 SGHTA, CDR2 FQGTGA. CDR3 length: 16 amino acids. The trim removed 0 bases at V and 2 bases at J, leaving 6 bases unmatched. The CDR3 DNA is TGTGCCAGCAGCTTAACGGGGACAGTCCTTCAAGAGACCCAGTACTTC. Its translation: CASSLTGTVLQETQYF.

This clonotype was found many times. The chain uses TRBV12-3 or TRBV12-4 and TRBJ1-2; possibly TRBD1 for D (6 bases). The CDR3 has 13 residues. The ends were cut back, 6 bases at V and 6 bases at J, with 14 bases in the middle. CDR3 residues: CASRDSWKDGYTF. The CDR3 region has the DNA TGTGCCAGCAGGGACAGTTGGAAGGATGGCTACACCTTC.

This clonotype occurred many times. This chain links TRBV7-2 with TRBJ1-2, with TRBD1 matching over 7 bases. CDR3 length: 14 amino acids. J was trimmed by 8 bases and V by 2 bases; bases with no gene match: 8. Germline assignment: CDR1 SGHTA and CDR2 FQGNSA. The CDR3 spells CASSLNRGLGGYTF. The CDR3 coding sequence is TGTGCCAGCAGCTTAAACAGGGGCTTAGGGGGCTACACCTTC.

This clonotype was seen many times. V gene TRBV7-6 combines with J gene TRBJ2-5; 7 bases fit TRBD2. This CDR3 has 14 residues. Per germline, CDR1 SGHVS and CDR2 FNYEAQ. Trimming took 4 bases from V and 5 from J; bases not matched to a gene: 7. The DNA of the CDR3 is TGTGCCAGCAGCTCCTTGGCGGGAGCGGAGACCCAGTACTTC. This sequence encodes CASSSLAGAETQYF.

The chain employs TRBV10-2 and TRBJ1-3, with D unclear. Germline V CDR1 and CDR2: WSHSY, SAAADI. The CDR3 has 13 residues. The V gene lost 2 bases and the J gene lost 2 bases, with 4 bases spanning the gap. The CDR3 sequence is CASSESPGNTIYF. In DNA form, the CDR3 reads TGCGCCAGCAGTGAGAGTCCTGGAAACACCATATATTTT.

The sample holds many counts of this clonotype. The CDR3 coding sequence is TGTGCCAGCAGCTTAGTTGACAGATCTGCCCAGTACTTC. Its translation: CASSLVDRSAQYF. The chain joins TRBV7-2 to TRBJ2-5; D may be TRBD1 (5 bases). From germline, CDR1 is SGHTA and CDR2 FQGNSA. The CDR3 is made up of 13 amino acids. Trimming took 1 base from V and 9 from J, leaving 12 bases between them.